Presented here are 25 T cell receptor beta chains from one specimen sequenced in a study of T cells after yellow fever vaccination. TCRdb analysed the 5' RACE reads with MiXCR anew, one entry per CDR3 protein. The sample records about 120,000 distinct CDR3 sequences, around 8.6% being singletons. This material consisted of CD8+ T cells sorted from PBMCs, taken 45 days after the yellow fever booster vaccination. These receptors originate from a man under 40 who received the YFV17D yellow fever vaccine.

This clonotype was recorded many times. This sequence joins TRBV7-8 and TRBJ1-2; D may be TRBD1 (6 bases). The CDR3 has 14 residues. Germline values: CDR1 SGHVS, CDR2 FQNEAQ. Trimming removed 4 bases at V and 6 bases at J, with 15 bases between. The CDR3 is CASSSHRDGNGYTF. The CDR3 coding sequence is TGTGCCAGCAGCTCCCACAGGGACGGGAATGGCTACACCTTC. Complete variable domain (other parts from reference TRBV7-8 and TRBJ1-2): GAGVSQSPRYKVAKRGQDVALRCDPISGHVSLFWYQQALGQGPEFLTYFQNEAQLDKSGLPSDRFFAERPEGSVSTLKIQRTQQEDSAVYLCASSSHRDGNGYTFGSGTRLTVV.

This clonotype was seen ten or more times. V is TRBV5-1 and J is TRBJ2-1, with a tentative D call TRBD1 (7 bases). Germline V lookup: CDR1 SGHRS, CDR2 YFSETQ. V lost 0 bases to trimming and J lost 2 bases, with 12 bases between them. CDR3 length: 16 residues. The CDR3 region has the DNA TGCGCCAGCAGCTTGGCAGGGGGAGGAGCCTACAATGAGCAGTTCTTC. This gives the protein CASSLAGGGAYNEQFF.

This clonotype was counted a few times. The CDR3 DNA follows: TGCAGTGCTAGAGACCCAGAGGGAGGTGGCTACACCTTC. As protein: CSARDPEGGGYTF. The V gene is TRBV20-1, the J gene TRBJ1-2; no definite D call. V lost 0 bases to trimming and J lost 7 bases, with 12 bases between them. CDR3 size: 13 residues. CDR1 and CDR2 (germline): DFQATT, SNEGSKA (reference sequence).

This clonotype was detected ten times or more. The J gene is TRBJ2-4, the V gene TRBV5-1; D call uncertain. This CDR3 contains 17 residues. V dropped 0 bases and J dropped 0 bases, with 13 bases sitting between them. Germline assignment: CDR1 SGHRS and CDR2 YFSETQ. The CDR3 DNA reads as TGCGCCAGCAGCTTGGTGGCCGACGATATAGCCAAAAACATTCAGTACTTC. Translating gives CASSLVADDIAKNIQYF.

Concerning this clonotype itself: A much larger clone differs from this one at a single base, so this may be a read error. This sequence joins TRBV11-2 and TRBJ2-7; TRBD2 matches at 9 bases. The CDR3 runs to 16 residues. Germline V CDR1 and CDR2: SGHAT, FQNNGV. The DNA of the CDR3 is TGTTCCAGCAGCACAGTGACTAGCGGAAACTCCTACGAGCAGTACTTC. Amino acid sequence: CSSSTVTSGNSYEQYF.

This clonotype was seen a handful of times. The J gene is TRBJ1-4, the V gene TRBV13; the D is unclear. The CDR3 loop spans 14 amino acids. The germline V and J ends were trimmed by 0 bases and 4 bases, with 6 bases remaining between them. Germline V CDR1 and CDR2: PRHDT, FYEKMQ (reference sequence). DNA for the CDR3: TGTGCCAGCAGCTTAGGGACAAATAATGAAAAACTGTTTTTT. Translating gives CASSLGTNNEKLFF.

This sequence joins TRBV29-1 and TRBJ2-7; no reliable D call. The ends were cut back, 0 bases at V and 1 base at J, with 7 bases in the middle. This CDR3 is 13 amino acids long. CDR1 and CDR2 (germline): SQVTM, ANQGSEA. In DNA, the CDR3 is TGCAGCGTTGAAGATAGCACGTCCTACGAGCAGTACTTC. It specifies CSVEDSTSYEQYF.

This clonotype came up many times. The genes are TRBV27 and TRBJ2-5; D not certain. This CDR3 is 15 amino acids long. Germline CDR1 reads MNHEY; CDR2 reads SMNVEV (reference sequence). The V and J ends lost 5 bases and 4 bases respectively, with 17 bases between them. The DNA for the CDR3 is TGTGCCAGCAGTCCCCACTCCGGGCCGCCAGAGACCCAGTACTTC. Translating it yields CASSPHSGPPETQYF.

This clonotype was recorded at least ten times. The V and J genes are TRBV4-3 and TRBJ1-6, with 11 bases identical to TRBD1. This CDR3 is 17 amino acids long. Germline CDR1 is LGHNA and CDR2 is YSLEER. V lost 3 bases to trimming and J lost 1 base; unmatched junction nucleotides: 2. CDR3: CASSQDRGLSYNSPLHF. The CDR3 nucleotides read TGCGCCAGCAGCCAGGACAGGGGGCTTTCCTATAATTCACCCCTCCACTTT.

The V call is TRBV19, the J call TRBJ1-2; a weak D match, TRBD1 (6 bases). Trimming cost V 1 base and J 5 bases, with 14 bases left between them. The germline V gene has CDR1 LNHDA and CDR2 SQIVND (reference sequence). This CDR3 is 15 amino acids long. CDR3 sequence reads: CASSIALDSRYGYTF. Written as DNA, the CDR3 is TGTGCCAGTAGTATAGCCTTGGACAGTAGGTATGGCTACACCTTC.

The sample holds many counts of this clonotype. The V call is TRBV2, the J call TRBJ2-1, with a weak D call TRBD2 (5 bases). The CDR3 length is 14 residues. Germline lookup yields CDR1 SNHLY and CDR2 FYNNEI. Trimming took 2 bases from V and 9 from J, leaving 14 bases between them. The CDR3 loop is CASSEKLVRGEQFF. The CDR3, as DNA: TGTGCCAGCAGTGAAAAACTAGTTCGAGGTGAGCAGTTCTTC.

At least ten counts were recorded for this clonotype. This rearrangement joins TRBV7-9 to TRBJ2-5; no reliable D call. The CDR3 runs to 10 residues. The germline V gene encodes CDR1 SEHNR and CDR2 FQNEAQ (reference sequence). Between the trimmed V and J ends, which lost 10 bases and 4 bases, there was a span of 7 bases. CDR3 in amino acids: CATEAETQYF. Written as DNA, the CDR3 is TGTGCCACCGAAGCAGAGACCCAGTACTTC.

This clonotype turned up a few times. The chain employs TRBV30 and TRBJ1-1, with TRBD1 as a possible D gene (5 bases). The V end lost 1 base, the J end lost 6 bases, and 21 bases lay between the germline ends. Germline CDR1 and CDR2: GTSNPN and SVGIG (reference sequence). The CDR3 sequence is 16 residues long. The CDR3 sequence: CAWSAPVGQGHPEAFF. The CDR3 coding sequence is TGTGCCTGGAGTGCCCCGGTTGGGCAGGGCCATCCTGAAGCTTTCTTT.

In its sample, this clonotype was seen a few times. V usage is TRBV7-6 and J usage is TRBJ1-4; D remains unclear. CDR1 SGHVS and CDR2 FNYEAQ come from the germline V gene. CDR3 length: 17 amino acids. The V end was cut by 1 base, the J end by 7 bases, with 19 bases between. The CDR3 here is CASSLEFVDGTPEKLFF. In nucleotides, the CDR3 is TGTGCCAGCAGCTTAGAGTTCGTGGACGGCACCCCTGAAAAACTGTTTTTT.

This clonotype was seen many times. The gene calls are TRBV6-1 and TRBJ2-1; 7 bases agree with TRBD1. There are 16 residues in the CDR3. The germline gives CDR1 MNHNS, CDR2 SASEGT. V lost 5 bases and J lost 5; bases outside the gene matches: 12. CDR3 sequence (DNA): TGTGCCAGCAGTCAACGGACAGGTCTAGTTGACAATGAGCAGTTCTTC. Residues: CASSQRTGLVDNEQFF.

This clonotype was counted between two and nine times. This chain uses TRBV3-1 with TRBJ2-7, with D perhaps being TRBD1 or TRBD2 (5 bases each). The germline V gene has CDR1 LGHDT and CDR2 YNNKEL (reference sequence). V lost 4 bases and J 6 bases, leaving 13 bases between the germline ends. The CDR3 is 13 residues long. The CDR3 spells CASSPERGGEQYF. CDR3 sequence (DNA): TGTGCCAGCAGCCCAGAGAGGGGCGGCGAGCAGTACTTC.

The chain joins TRBV27 to TRBJ2-1, with TRBD2 identical over 10 bases. J lost 9 bases, V lost 8 bases, and 7 bases had no gene match. Germline loops: CDR1 MNHEY, CDR2 SMNVEV (reference sequence). This CDR3 region has 13 residues. Here the CDR3 DNA reads TGTGCCAGCTGGGTAGCGGGAGGAAGTGAGCAGTTCTTC. Its translation: CASWVAGGSEQFF.

This clonotype was observed many times. The chain carries TRBV29-1 and TRBJ2-1; D not certain. The CDR3 length is 11 residues. The V and J ends lost 6 bases and 7 bases respectively, with 10 bases between them. Per the germline V gene, CDR1 is SQVTM and CDR2 is ANQGSEA. The CDR3 region is CSVLLGNEQFF. CDR3 nucleotides: TGCAGCGTGCTACTGGGGAATGAGCAGTTCTTC.

V gene TRBV11-2 combines with J gene TRBJ2-3, with a weak D call TRBD2 (6 bases). The CDR3 length is 15 residues. Trimming pared 1 base from V and 5 bases from J, leaving 13 bases between. In germline, CDR1 is SGHAT, CDR2 FQNNGV. CDR3 DNA: TGTGCCAGCAGCTTAGGTCCAGCGGGCTTAGATACGCAGTATTTT. This sequence encodes CASSLGPAGLDTQYF.

This clonotype has ten or more counts. J is TRBJ2-7 and V is TRBV5-6; D unclear. This CDR3 is 15 amino acids long. Trimming pared 3 bases from V and 2 bases from J, leaving 15 bases between. Germline V CDR1 and CDR2: SGHDT, YYEEEE. CDR3 sequence (DNA): TGTGCCAGCAGCTCAAGGGTGGCCCCAGCCTACGAGCAGTACTTC. Its protein product is CASSSRVAPAYEQYF.

This clonotype was seen many times. The chain is built from TRBV29-1 and TRBJ2-5; possibly TRBD2 for D (7 bases). The CDR3 sequence is 11 residues long. Per germline, CDR1 SQVTM and CDR2 ANQGSEA. V was clipped by 6 bases and J by 7 bases, with 12 bases between them. CDR3 sequence reads: CSVVRGGTQYF. CDR3 in DNA: TGCAGCGTCGTGAGGGGGGGGACCCAGTACTTC.

This clonotype was counted at least ten times. This chain joins TRBV7-2 and TRBJ2-7; the D gene is possibly TRBD2 (5 bases). The ends were cut back, 2 bases at V and 5 bases at J, with 16 bases in the middle. Looked up from germline, CDR1 is SGHTA and CDR2 is FQGNSA. This CDR3 is 15 amino acids long. Written as DNA, the CDR3 is TGTGCCAGCAGCTTAACCCTAGCCGGCTATGACGAGCAGTACTTC. Translation gives CASSLTLAGYDEQYF.

This clonotype was detected ten times or more. V usage is TRBV20-1 and J usage is TRBJ1-2; D call uncertain. The length of the CDR3 is 11 residues. Germline values: CDR1 DFQATT, CDR2 SNEGSKA (reference sequence). Trimming shortened V by 5 bases and J by 7 bases, and 11 bases separated the two germline ends. CDR3 nucleotides: TGCAGTGCTGAAACGGCGGGTGGCTACACCTTC. This codes for CSAETAGGYTF.

This clonotype was seen at least ten times. The rearrangement joins TRBV21-1 to TRBJ2-4; TRBD2 reflects the table's D call only, with no check against the DNA. TRBV21-1 is deemed a pseudogene. The CDR3 has 13 residues. The CDR3 is CASTRRAGNIQYF. In DNA, the CDR3 is TGTGCCAGCACCCGGCGAGCGGGAAACATTCAGTACTTC.

This CDR3 reads CASSQVGTGETQYF. The DNA of the CDR3 is TGCGCCAGCAGTCAAGTCGGGACAGGGGAGACCCAGTACTTC. This chain joins TRBV23-1 and TRBJ2-5; 9 nucleotides match TRBD1. TRBV23-1 is labeled an ORF, and its function is uncertain. The CDR3 loop spans 14 amino acids. V shed 2 bases and J 5 bases; nucleotides not matched to a gene: 3.